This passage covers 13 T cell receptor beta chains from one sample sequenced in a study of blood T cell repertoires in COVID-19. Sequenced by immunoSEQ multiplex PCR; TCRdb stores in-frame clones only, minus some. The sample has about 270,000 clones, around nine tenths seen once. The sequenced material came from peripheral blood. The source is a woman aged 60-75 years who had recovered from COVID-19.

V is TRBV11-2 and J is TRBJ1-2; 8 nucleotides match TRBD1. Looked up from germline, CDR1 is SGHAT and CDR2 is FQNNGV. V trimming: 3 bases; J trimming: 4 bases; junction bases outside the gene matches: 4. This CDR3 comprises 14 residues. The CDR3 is CASSFAGGIYGYTF. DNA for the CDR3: TGTGCCAGCAGCTTCGCAGGGGGCATCTATGGCTACACCTTC.

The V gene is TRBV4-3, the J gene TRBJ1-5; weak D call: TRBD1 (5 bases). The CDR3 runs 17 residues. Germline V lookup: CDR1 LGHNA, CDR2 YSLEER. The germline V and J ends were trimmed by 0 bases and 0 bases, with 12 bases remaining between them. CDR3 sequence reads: CASSQDFPTDSNQPQHF. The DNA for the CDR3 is TGCGCCAGCAGCCAAGATTTCCCGACAGATAGCAATCAGCCCCAGCATTTT.

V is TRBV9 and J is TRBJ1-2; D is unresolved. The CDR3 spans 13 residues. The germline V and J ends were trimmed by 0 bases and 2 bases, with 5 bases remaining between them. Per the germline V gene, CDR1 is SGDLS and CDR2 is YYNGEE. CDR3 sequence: CASSVVENYGYTF. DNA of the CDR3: TGTGCCAGCAGCGTAGTAGAAAACTATGGCTACACCTTC.

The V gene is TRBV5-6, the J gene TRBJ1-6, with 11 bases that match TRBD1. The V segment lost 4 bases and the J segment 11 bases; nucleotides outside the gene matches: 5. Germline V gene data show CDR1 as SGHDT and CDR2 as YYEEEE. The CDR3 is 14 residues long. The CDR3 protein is CASSDGTGGAPLHF. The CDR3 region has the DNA TGTGCCAGCAGCGACGGGACAGGGGGAGCACCCCTCCACTTT.

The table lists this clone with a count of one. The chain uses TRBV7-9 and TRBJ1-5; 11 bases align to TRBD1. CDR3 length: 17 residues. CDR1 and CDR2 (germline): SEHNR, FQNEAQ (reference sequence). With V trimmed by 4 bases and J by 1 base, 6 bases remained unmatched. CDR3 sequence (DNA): TGTGCCAGCAGCTCGGGACAGGGGGGGGCCAGCAATCAGCCCCAGCATTTT. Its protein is CASSSGQGGASNQPQHF.

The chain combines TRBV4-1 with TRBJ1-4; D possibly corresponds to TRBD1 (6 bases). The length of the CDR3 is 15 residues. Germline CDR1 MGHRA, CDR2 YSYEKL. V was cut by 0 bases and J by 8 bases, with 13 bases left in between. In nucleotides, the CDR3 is TGCGCCAGCAGCCAAGATCTGGACAGACTAGAAAAACTGTTTTTT. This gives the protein CASSQDLDRLEKLFF.

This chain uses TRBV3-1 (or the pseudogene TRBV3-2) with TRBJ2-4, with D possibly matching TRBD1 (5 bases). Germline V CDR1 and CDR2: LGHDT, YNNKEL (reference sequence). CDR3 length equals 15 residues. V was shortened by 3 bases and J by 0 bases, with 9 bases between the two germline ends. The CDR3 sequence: CASSHRALAKNIQYF. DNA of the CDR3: TGTGCCAGCAGCCACAGGGCCCTAGCCAAAAACATTCAGTACTTC.

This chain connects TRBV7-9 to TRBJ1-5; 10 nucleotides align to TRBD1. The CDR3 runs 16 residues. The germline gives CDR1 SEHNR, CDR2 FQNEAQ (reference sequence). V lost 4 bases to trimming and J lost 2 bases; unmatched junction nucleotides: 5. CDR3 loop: CASSSSGTGGNQPQHF. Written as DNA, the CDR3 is TGTGCCAGCAGCTCCTCCGGGACAGGGGGCAATCAGCCCCAGCATTTT.

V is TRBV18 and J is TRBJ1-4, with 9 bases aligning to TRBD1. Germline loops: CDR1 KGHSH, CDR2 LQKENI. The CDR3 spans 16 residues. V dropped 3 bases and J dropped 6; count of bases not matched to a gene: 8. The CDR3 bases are TGTGCCAGCTCACCGGGGGACAGGGAGTGGGATGAAAAACTGTTTTTT. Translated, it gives CASSPGDREWDEKLFF.

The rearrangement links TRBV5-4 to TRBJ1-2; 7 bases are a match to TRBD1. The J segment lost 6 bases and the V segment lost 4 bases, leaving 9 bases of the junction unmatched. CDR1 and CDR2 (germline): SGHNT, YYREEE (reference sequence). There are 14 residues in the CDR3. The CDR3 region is CASSPRDSSDGYTF. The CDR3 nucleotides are TGTGCCAGCAGCCCTCGGGACAGCTCCGATGGCTACACCTTC.

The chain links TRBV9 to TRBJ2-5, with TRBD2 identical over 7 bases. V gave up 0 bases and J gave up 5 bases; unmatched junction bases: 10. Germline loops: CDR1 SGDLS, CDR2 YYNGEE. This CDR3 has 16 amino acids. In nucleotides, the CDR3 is TGTGCCAGCAGCGTAGTGGGCGGCGGGGGAGGCGAGACCCAGTACTTC. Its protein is CASSVVGGGGGETQYF. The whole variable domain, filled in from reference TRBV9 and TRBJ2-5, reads DSGVTQTPKHLITATGQRVTLRCSPRSGDLSVYWYQQSLDQGLQFLIQYYNGEERAKGNILERFSAQQFPDLHSELNLSSLELGDSALYFCASSVVGGGGGETQYFGPGTRLLVL.

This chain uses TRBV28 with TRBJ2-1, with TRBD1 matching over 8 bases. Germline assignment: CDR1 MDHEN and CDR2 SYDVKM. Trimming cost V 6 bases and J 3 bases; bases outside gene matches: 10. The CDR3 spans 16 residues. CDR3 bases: TGTGCCAGCAGCCCGGCCGGGACAGGAGACTACAATGAGCAGTTCTTC. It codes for CASSPAGTGDYNEQFF.

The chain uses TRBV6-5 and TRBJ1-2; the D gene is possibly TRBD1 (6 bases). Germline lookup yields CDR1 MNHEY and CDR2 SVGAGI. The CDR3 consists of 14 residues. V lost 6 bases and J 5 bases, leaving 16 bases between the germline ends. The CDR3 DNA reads TGTGCCAGCAGAAATAGGGACATCCCTTATGGCTACACCTTC. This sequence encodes CASRNRDIPYGYTF.